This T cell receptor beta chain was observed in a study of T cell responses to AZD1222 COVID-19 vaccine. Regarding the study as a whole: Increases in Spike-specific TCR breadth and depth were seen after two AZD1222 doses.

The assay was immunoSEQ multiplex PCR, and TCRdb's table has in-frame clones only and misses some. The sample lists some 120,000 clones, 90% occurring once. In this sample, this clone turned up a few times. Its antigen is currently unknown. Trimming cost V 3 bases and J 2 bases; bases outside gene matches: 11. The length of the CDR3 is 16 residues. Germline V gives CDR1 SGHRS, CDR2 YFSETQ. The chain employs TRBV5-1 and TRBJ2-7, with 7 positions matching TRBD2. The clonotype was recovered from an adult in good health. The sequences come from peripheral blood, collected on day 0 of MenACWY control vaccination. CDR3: CASSSHPPGTTYEQYF. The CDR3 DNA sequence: TGCGCCAGCAGCTCGCACCCCCCCGGGACTACCTACGAGCAGTACTTC. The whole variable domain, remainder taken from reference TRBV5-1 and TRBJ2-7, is KAGVTQTPRYLIKTRGQQVTLSCSPISGHRSVSWYQQTPGQGLQFLFEYFSETQRNKGNFPGRFSGRQFSNSRSEMNVSTLELGDSALYLCASSSHPPGTTYEQYFGPGTRLTVT.